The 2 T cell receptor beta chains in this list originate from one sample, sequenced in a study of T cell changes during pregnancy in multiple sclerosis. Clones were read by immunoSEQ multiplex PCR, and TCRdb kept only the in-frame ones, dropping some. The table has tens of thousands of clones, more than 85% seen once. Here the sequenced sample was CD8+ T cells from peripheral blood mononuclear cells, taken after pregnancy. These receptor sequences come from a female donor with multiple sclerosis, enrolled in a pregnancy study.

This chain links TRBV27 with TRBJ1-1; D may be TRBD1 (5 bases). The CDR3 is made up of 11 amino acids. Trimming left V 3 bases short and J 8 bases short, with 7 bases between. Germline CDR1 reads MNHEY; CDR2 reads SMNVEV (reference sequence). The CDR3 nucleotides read TGTGCCAGCAGTTTGGGGGGGGAAGCTTTCTTT. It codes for CASSLGGEAFF.

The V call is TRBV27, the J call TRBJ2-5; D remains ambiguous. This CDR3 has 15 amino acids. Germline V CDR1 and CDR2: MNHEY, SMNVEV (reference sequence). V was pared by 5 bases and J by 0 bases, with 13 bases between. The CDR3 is CASSEPDKYQETQYF. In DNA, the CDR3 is TGTGCCAGCAGTGAACCTGACAAGTACCAAGAGACCCAGTACTTC.